The 9 T cell receptor beta chains given below trace back to one sample, sequenced in a study of CD8+ T cells in alopecia areata. It was cDNA, reverse transcribed from extracted RNA, that served as the sequencing template. Profiled with immunoSEQ multiplex PCR; TCRdb holds only in-frame clones, not every one. Seen here are some 95,000 clones, about 45% observed once, and the top ten hold almost 0.8%. Material: CD4+ T cells sorted from blood. The receptors were gathered from a human donor with alopecia areata.

Only a few counts were recorded for this clone. The gene calls are TRBV29-1 and TRBJ2-3, with D perhaps TRBD2 (5 bases). This CDR3 is 15 amino acids long. V was trimmed by 4 bases and J by 0 bases, leaving 14 bases between them. The germline gives CDR1 SQVTM, CDR2 ANQGSEA. In nucleotides, the CDR3 is TGCAGCGTTGGGGGAATAGCGAGTAGCACAGATACGCAGTATTTT. It is translated as CSVGGIASSTDTQYF.

The chain recombines TRBV28 with TRBJ1-1; D call uncertain. Germline values: CDR1 MDHEN, CDR2 SYDVKM. The V gene lost 8 bases and the J gene lost 3 bases, with 10 bases spanning the gap. The CDR3 spans 12 residues. CDR3 DNA: TGTGCCAGCCCCAGGTGGGACACTGAAGCTTTCTTT. This gives the protein CASPRWDTEAFF.

The chain is built from TRBV29-1 and TRBJ1-5, with D unclear. This CDR3 spans 13 amino acids. From germline, CDR1 is SQVTM and CDR2 ANQGSEA. Trimming shortened V by 4 bases and J by 4 bases, and 11 bases separated the two germline ends. This CDR3 reads CSVAGMANQPQHF. CDR3 bases: TGCAGCGTTGCGGGGATGGCGAATCAGCCCCAGCATTTT.

The chain combines TRBV28 with TRBJ2-7; 9 bases line up with TRBD1. The germline gives CDR1 MDHEN, CDR2 SYDVKM. V was pared by 8 bases and J by 5 bases, with 16 bases of the junction left unmatched. The CDR3 is 16 amino acids. The CDR3 region is CASPPTSGQGSDEQYF. The CDR3 DNA reads as TGTGCCAGCCCACCCACCTCGGGACAGGGATCAGACGAGCAGTACTTC. The full variable domain, rest sourced from reference TRBV28 and TRBJ2-7, is DVKVTQSSRYLVKRTGEKVFLECVQDMDHENMFWYRQDPGLGLRLIYFSYDVKMKEKGDIPEGYSVSREKKERFSLILESASTNQTSMYLCASPPTSGQGSDEQYFGPGTRLTVT.

This sequence joins TRBV2 and TRBJ2-7; D not resolved. This CDR3 contains 15 residues. Germline V gives CDR1 SNHLY, CDR2 FYNNEI. V was clipped by 4 bases and J by 1 base, with 14 bases between them. CDR3 DNA: TGTGCCAGCAGTGCCCCAACACCAGGTTCCTACGAGCAGTACTTC. It is translated as CASSAPTPGSYEQYF.

This clone turned up a few times. The rearrangement joins TRBV29-1 to TRBJ2-1; D uncertain. V shed 5 bases and J shed 3 bases, with 8 bases lying between them. The CDR3 sequence is 12 residues long. Germline V gene lookup returns CDR1 SQVTM and CDR2 ANQGSEA. The CDR3 loop reads CSVTLDYNEQFF. The DNA for the CDR3 is TGCAGCGTTACCCTTGACTACAATGAGCAGTTCTTC.

Here the CDR3 DNA reads TGTGCCAGCAATCGGGGGAACACAGATACGCAGTATTTT. This gives the protein CASNRGNTDTQYF. The chain has TRBV6-6 and TRBJ2-3; possible D gene TRBD2, 6 bases. Trimming removed 7 bases from V and 2 bases from J, with 10 bases in between. Per germline, CDR1 MNHNY and CDR2 SVGAGI (reference sequence). The CDR3 extends over 13 amino acids.

A few counts support this clone. J is TRBJ2-7 and V is TRBV29-1; D is uncertain. V was trimmed by 7 bases and J by 4 bases, leaving 14 bases between them. CDR3 length equals 12 residues. Looked up from germline, CDR1 is SQVTM and CDR2 is ANQGSEA. DNA for the CDR3: TGCAGCGCGAGGATCAGGAGATACGAGCAGTACTTC. This encodes CSARIRRYEQYF.

The chain is built from TRBV30 and TRBJ2-2; D perhaps matches TRBD1 (5 bases). Germline V gives CDR1 GTSNPN, CDR2 SVGIG (reference sequence). CDR3 length: 16 amino acids. Trimming took 1 base from V and 4 from J, leaving 16 bases between them. CDR3 protein: CAWSGQSTRVTGELFF. CDR3 nucleotides: TGTGCCTGGAGTGGACAGAGCACTCGGGTCACCGGGGAGCTGTTTTTT.